The entry below gives a single T cell receptor (beta chain) sequence along with its context. In its sample, this clonotype was seen a few times. What antigen it recognizes has not been identified. Base qualities are not recorded, but no much larger clone differs from it by a single base. Counted from cysteine to phenylalanine, this CDR3 has 14 amino acids. Just the 42-base CDR3 DNA is kept, in frame starting at base 1. For this chain, trimming is 4 bases at the V end and 9 bases at the J end, and the number of junction bases without a gene match is 8. CDR1 and CDR2 were assigned from the germline V gene as SQVTM and ANQGSEA. The data originate from a study of blood T cells in healthy people across ages (dated by TCRdb to about 2015). Looking at the study overall: In model experiments, template switching captured about one uniquely barcoded TCR beta cDNA molecule for every two T cells. Age-related changes in TCR beta repertoire diversity were measured in the study by deep sequencing normalized with unique cDNA molecular identifiers. The donors were split into four age groups: young (average about 15 years), middle-aged (about 40), aged (62) and long-lived (roughly 77). For two donors (one aged 18 to 30 and one aged 80 or older), the study analyzed two additional independent replicas of 1 million unique cDNA reads from the same blood draw.

Findings and caveats that apply to the study as a whole: There was a strong correlation between observed TCR beta diversity and the percentage of naive T cells measured by flow cytometry. The CMV infection status of donors was not known, potentially confounding age-related changes in expanded clonotypes. Estimates of total diversity based on one million sequenced T cells were regarded as lower bounds and as underestimates. The long-lived group showed more naive CD4+ T cells, fewer expanded clones and increased TCR diversity than the aged group, suggesting age selection. Observed TCR beta diversity per million T cells fell roughly linearly with age, and a significant reduction was already apparent by age around 40. Because profiling used bulk unsorted PBMCs, naive and antigen-experienced compartments could not be compared conclusively.

The donors were 40 or so Caucasian individuals from Russia, aged 6 to 90 years, who were systemically healthy. Each donor gave about 9.7 milliliters of peripheral blood, drawn into EDTA-treated Vacutainer tubes. PBMCs were isolated by Ficoll-Paque density-gradient centrifugation, with at least 6 million obtained per sample. Total RNA was extracted from PBMCs with Trizol reagent, with at least 6 micrograms obtained per sample. The percentages of naive CD45RAhigh/CD27high T cells were determined by flow cytometry on a PBMC aliquot from every donor. Library construction relied on 5' RACE. TCRdb shows the sequencer as Illumina HiSeq 2500. A second PCR of about 6 to 12 cycles was performed with a sample-barcoded 5' primer and a J-beta primer mix. A template-switch 5' adaptor carrying 12 random nucleotides introduced a unique molecular identifier onto each TCR beta cDNA molecule. Each sample yielded at least 2.5 million CDR3-containing paired-end reads. First-strand cDNA was synthesized from all RNA with the Mint cDNA synthesis kit, primed by a TRBC-specific oligonucleotide. Following uracil-DNA glycosylase treatment, all cDNA underwent a first 18-cycle PCR with the universal primers M1SS and BC2_uni_R. In the authors' own workflow: Each sample was normalized by randomly selecting 1 million high-quality reads, each carrying a distinct molecular identifier. Instead of being binned into consensus sequences, reads with shared molecular identifiers were discarded. CDR3 identification, clonotype clustering and error correction used MiTCR with a Q25 quality threshold and the strictest error-elimination algorithm. A nonparametric unseen species model with Euler transformation was used to estimate lower-bound total TCR beta diversity. Using fastp at Q25 and MiXCR, TCRdb reprocessed the public reads and kept productive beta chains. Rows matching on CDR3 protein sequence are summarized as one entry with the most common DNA and genes. These V and J calls are TCRdb output, not the study's own analysis. The sample table lists roughly 800,000 distinct CDR3 sequences, about 25% of them with a count of one. The top ten constitute 9.4% of the sample.

The same sample was also studied in work on T cells of mothers and their children. Taken from the second paper: Nine systemically healthy Caucasian individuals served as donors, namely three mothers together with their six children. cDNA synthesis consumed the entire amount of extracted RNA, loaded at around 1.5 ug RNA in each 15 ul reaction. Sample barcodes and 2-4 random nucleotides were added via the M1S primer in the second PCR. Over 8 million TCR beta CDR3 reads were obtained for each mother, and 2.5 million to 3 million reads were obtained for each child. Thymic selection shapes the output of TCR recombination in a similar way in related and unrelated pairs, and inherited differences have a minor effect. Related mother-child pairs always showed normalized repertoire overlap that was slightly higher than in unrelated mother-child pairs, though the difference was never significant. Persistent microchimeric T cell clones were not detected, at a sensitivity of around 100 clones per million clonotypes. Deep NGS was used in the study to compare the TCR beta repertoires of mothers and children and to look for features that separate related mother-child pairs from unrelated individuals. On average, the children were roughly 12 +/- 4 years old, while the mothers were approximately 41 +/- 4 years old. After adapter ligation with NEBNext reagents, the libraries were sequenced on Illumina HiSeq 2000 with 100+100 nt paired-end reads. To prevent cross-contamination, the mother and child libraries were prepared a month apart and were sequenced in separate runs. For each donor, somewhere between roughly 450,000 and 2,200,000 distinct TCR beta clonotypes were identified. Naive TCR beta clonotypes were estimated from low-frequency clonotypes matched to each donor's FACS-determined naive share, without sorting.

Source material: blood. This sequence originates from a boy under 18 in good health. The rearrangement joined TRBV29-1 to TRBJ2-1; 11 bases in between match TRBD1. The CDR3 reads as follows: CSVAGTGGFGEQFF. The nucleotide sequence reads TGCAGCGTTGCCGGGACAGGGGGTTTCGGTGAGCAGTTCTTC.